This note documents a single T cell receptor beta chain sequence. Its antigen is not identified. The data derive from a study of STAT5B mutations in CD4+ large granular lymphocyte leukemia. Trimming cost V 4 bases and J 5 bases, with 17 bases left between them. The CDR3 length is 15 residues. Germline V gives CDR1 MNHEY, CDR2 SVGAGI. Original analysis: Productive clonotypes were detectable down to 2.59 x 10-5 frequency. Produced via immunoSEQ multiplex PCR; TCRdb's table is partial and in-frame only. The DNA gave D and trimming, while V, J and clone size come from that table. The sample gives around 50,000 clones, around 82% of which show up once; about 0.34% is in the top ten. Regarding the study as a whole: Compared with healthy controls (2/35), patient top clones favored TRBV06 (8/27).

The specimen sequenced was CD4+ T cells from blood buffy coats. This clonotype was sampled from a human donor in good health. This chain connects TRBV6-5 to TRBJ2-5, with D possibly being TRBD1 (6 bases). In DNA form, the CDR3 reads TGTGCCAGCAGTTTCCTCGACAGGCGATATGAGACCCAGTACTTC. This encodes CASSFLDRRYETQYF.